A single sample gave rise to the 10 T cell receptor beta chains below, sequenced in a study of cytomegalovirus exposure and HLA in healthy donors (dated by TCRdb to 2017 to 2019). To prepare the library, the immunoSEQ multiplex PCR assay was applied. For the multiplex PCR, a mixture combining 60 forward primers for TCR Vbeta segments and 13 reverse primers for TCR Jbeta segments was used. In its TCRdb copy, this immuneACCESS table keeps in-frame sequences only and misses some clones. Where compared with another copy, unresolved V genes explain less than half of these, and the others have no known cause. In all, the sample holds 100,000 or so clones, and 83% of those were seen once. The ten largest make up approximately 6.1% of the sample. Material for sequencing was PBMCs. These receptors all come from a man aged 18 to 29 in good health and CMV-seronegative.

The J gene is TRBJ2-7, the V gene TRBV30, with 9 nucleotides matching TRBD1. The germline V gene has CDR1 GTSNPN and CDR2 SVGIG (reference sequence). The CDR3 loop spans 14 amino acids. The V gene end was trimmed by 5 bases and the J gene end by 2 bases; junction bases not matched to a gene: 7. The CDR3 is CAWLETGGPYEQYF. CDR3 bases: TGTGCCTGGCTCGAGACAGGGGGACCCTACGAGCAGTACTTC.

This sequence joins TRBV23-1 and TRBJ2-1; 8 bases map to TRBD2. TRBV23-1 is designated an ORF whose function remains uncertain. The CDR3 sequence is 17 residues long. With 6 bases clipped from V and 3 bases from J, the junction kept 13 bases outside the gene matches. CDR3 in amino acids: CASSPRGAGVIYNEQFF. For the CDR3, the DNA is TGCGCCAGCAGCCCTCGGGGAGCGGGAGTAATCTACAATGAGCAGTTCTTC.

This clone has just one count. V is TRBV7-2 and J is TRBJ1-5, with TRBD1 matching 7 bases. The trim removed 6 bases at V and 1 base at J, leaving 0 bases unmatched. The germline gives CDR1 SGHTA, CDR2 FQGNSA. CDR3 length: 13 residues. This CDR3 reads CASRQGSNQPQHF. CDR3 sequence (DNA): TGTGCCAGCAGACAGGGGAGCAATCAGCCCCAGCATTTT.

The gene calls are TRBV6-1 and TRBJ1-1; D is unclear. Germline CDR1 is MNHNS and CDR2 is SASEGT. This CDR3 is built from 14 residues. Trimming removed 2 bases at V and 10 bases at J, with 17 bases between. CDR3 sequence (DNA): TGTGCCAGCAGTGAACCAGGACTCCCACGGGGAGCTTTCTTT. Its translation: CASSEPGLPRGAFF.

This clone was seen a few times. The rearrangement uses TRBV6-6 and TRBJ1-4; a weak D match, TRBD1 (6 bases). This CDR3 spans 14 amino acids. The V and J ends lost 0 bases and 8 bases respectively, with 10 bases between them. Per germline, CDR1 MNHNY and CDR2 SVGAGI (reference sequence). CDR3 sequence reads: CASSYSPGVEKLFF. The CDR3 region has the DNA TGTGCCAGCAGTTACTCGCCAGGGGTGGAAAAACTGTTTTTT.

This clone was seen only a few times. V usage is TRBV4-3 and J usage is TRBJ2-3; D may be TRBD2 (6 bases). Looked up from germline, CDR1 is LGHNA and CDR2 is YSLEER. V was pared by 0 bases and J by 3 bases, with 10 bases between. The CDR3 is 15 residues long. CDR3 protein: CASSQEGLGTDTQYF. As DNA, the CDR3 is TGCGCCAGCAGCCAAGAGGGACTGGGAACAGATACGCAGTATTTT.

This clone was found a few times. This chain links TRBV25-1 with TRBJ1-2, with 7 positions matching TRBD1. V shed 3 bases and J 6 bases; nucleotides not matched to a gene: 1. Germline V gene data show CDR1 as MGHDK and CDR2 as SYGVNS. This CDR3 contains 12 residues. The CDR3 coding sequence is TGTGCCAGCAGTGAGACAGGGAATGGCTACACCTTC. It specifies CASSETGNGYTF.

The chain couples TRBV29-1 to TRBJ2-7; TRBD2 matches at 11 bases. Germline CDR1 SQVTM, CDR2 ANQGSEA. V lost 6 bases to trimming and J lost 4 bases; unmatched junction nucleotides: 11. CDR3 length: 15 amino acids. CDR3 loop: CSVDRRLAGMYEQYF. The CDR3 nucleotides read TGCAGCGTGGACAGGAGACTAGCGGGAATGTACGAGCAGTACTTC.

This chain connects TRBV30 to TRBJ1-1, with D possibly TRBD1 on 6 matching bases. The CDR3 is 14 residues long. Trimming cost V 0 bases and J 5 bases, with 13 bases left between them. CDR1 is GTSNPN, CDR2 SVGIG, per germline (reference sequence). CDR3 in amino acids: CAWSVGAGETEAFF. DNA of the CDR3: TGTGCCTGGAGTGTAGGGGCAGGGGAGACTGAAGCTTTCTTT. The whole variable domain, remainder taken from reference TRBV30 and TRBJ1-1, is SQTIHQWPATLVQPVGSPLSLECTVEGTSNPNLYWYRQAAGRGLQLLFYSVGIGQISSEVPQNLSASRPQDRQFILSSKKLLLSDSGFYLCAWSVGAGETEAFFGQGTRLTVV.

This sequence joins TRBV13 and TRBJ2-7; 9 bases fit TRBD2. Losses at the gene ends were 5 bases for V and 2 bases for J; bases not matched to a gene: 7. Germline CDR1 and CDR2: PRHDT and FYEKMQ (reference sequence). The CDR3 contains 15 residues. CDR3: CASSPLLAGAYEQYF. The CDR3 nucleotides are TGTGCCAGCAGCCCGTTACTAGCGGGTGCCTACGAGCAGTACTTC.